This section outlines one T cell receptor beta chain sequence together with its context. Its antigen is not known. From the germline J gene comes the end of the CDR3, since the read stops 3 residues before it. This sample stems from a study of T cells in women clearing cervical HPV infection. Study findings and constraints: Cases and controls were distinguished at AUC over 0.75 by richness and V genes.

The V gene end was trimmed by 5 bases and the J gene end by 7 bases; junction bases not matched to a gene: 4. Per the germline V gene, CDR1 is SGHAT and CDR2 is FQNNGV. This CDR3 comprises 14 residues. Only in-frame clones appear in the TCRdb table, and some are missing; sequencing was by immunoSEQ multiplex PCR. The listing contains some 39,000 clones. The clonotype originates from a woman aged 18-69 years with a cervical HPV16 infection that either progressed to CIN3+ or cleared (not recorded which). This rearrangement joins TRBV11-2 to TRBJ2-1; 11 bases map to TRBD2. The sequenced sample was blood buffy coat. The DNA read from the CDR3 is TGTGCCAGCAGCCTAGCGGGGGGCAGGAATGAG. It is translated as CASSLAGGRNE. The complete CDR3 protein is CASSLAGGRNEQFF.